A selection of T cell receptor beta chains follows, all from one sample in a study of blood T cell repertoires in COVID-19. Only in-frame clones appear in the TCRdb table, and some are missing; sequencing was by immunoSEQ multiplex PCR. Of approximately 360,000 clones listed, 80% to 90% were seen once; the top ten hold roughly 2%. Material for sequencing was PBMCs or T cells enriched from blood (not recorded which). The source is a man in his forties in a cohort exposed to, infected with or recovered from COVID-19 (not recorded which). Both conserved end residues are part of each CDR3. A D gene is named only where the DNA matches it firmly. Rows may omit the clone size; those that give it use once, few, many or a size class.

NA	NA	TRBV11-2	TRBJ2-7	TGTGCCAGCAGCTTAGATGGCCGGGTGGCGGCCCGGGACGAGCAGTACTTC	CASSLDGRVAARDEQYF
TRBD1	NA	TRBV3-1/TRBV3-2	TRBJ1-5	TGTGCCAGCAGTTATTCCGGACAGGGACCTGATCAGCCCCAGCATTTT	CASSYSGQGPDQPQHF
TRBD1	few	TRBV19	TRBJ1-4	TGTGCCAGTAGTATAAGCCGGGGACAGGGAGGTGAAAAACTGTTTTTT	CASSISRGQGGEKLFF
NA	NA	TRBV6-5	TRBJ1-2	TGTGCCAGCAGCCCACAGGGATGGGATGGCTACACCTTC	CASSPQGWDGYTF
TRBD2	NA	TRBV27	TRBJ2-1	TGTGCCAGCAGTCTAGAAACGAGGAGCGGGAGGGCCTATGAGCAGTTCTTC	CASSLETRSGRAYEQFF
NA	once	TRBV11-3	TRBJ1-1	TGTGCCAGCAGCTTTTCAGGGGTGAACACTGAAGCTTTCTTT	CASSFSGVNTEAFF
TRBD2	many	TRBV20-1	TRBJ2-7	TGCAGTGCTGGTGGACTAGCGGGAGAGGAGCAGTACTTC	CSAGGLAGEEQYF
NA	NA	TRBV30	TRBJ2-7	TGTGCCTGGAACGGGAACTCCTACGAGCAGTACTTC	CAWNGNSYEQYF
TRBD2	NA	TRBV14	TRBJ2-3	TGTGCCAGCAGCCAAGATACGTCTAGCGGGAGAGTAGCGGATACGCAGTATTTT	CASSQDTSSGRVADTQYF
TRBD2	NA	TRBV4-2	TRBJ2-3	TGTGCCAGCAGCCAGCGTGCAGCGGGAGACACAGATACGCAGTATTTT	CASSQRAAGDTDTQYF
TRBD2	NA	TRBV7-8	TRBJ2-1	TGTGCCAGCAGACGAACTAGCGGGAGCTCCCATGAGCAGTTCTTC	CASRRTSGSSHEQFF
NA	NA	TRBV5-1	TRBJ2-1	TGCGCCAGCAGCTTGGTGGCAGGGATGGGCAATGAGCAGTTCTTC	CASSLVAGMGNEQFF
TRBD1	once	TRBV3-1/TRBV3-2	TRBJ1-1	TGTGCCAGCAGAGACGGGACAGGGGGGAACACTGAAGCTTTCTTT	CASRDGTGGNTEAFF
NA	NA	TRBV20-1	TRBJ2-7	TGCAGTGCTAGCGGGAATTACGAGCAGTACTTC	CSASGNYEQYF
NA	NA	TRBV10-3	TRBJ2-4	TGTGCCATCAGCTCAAGGGAGGCGGGTGCCAAAAACATTCAGTACTTC	CAISSREAGAKNIQYF
TRBD2	NA	TRBV27	TRBJ2-1	TGTGCCAGCAGTTCGGATAGAGCGGGAGGGCCGGGAAATGAGCAGTTCTTC	CASSSDRAGGPGNEQFF
NA	NA	TRBV11-2	TRBJ2-5	TGTGCCAGCCGACTGAACCAAGAGACCCAGTACTTC	CASRLNQETQYF
TRBD1	NA	TRBV28	TRBJ1-5	TGTGCCAGCAGTCCCCAGGGGGCCGACAATCAGCCCCAGCATTTT	CASSPQGADNQPQHF
NA	NA	TRBV5-1	TRBJ2-5	TGCGCCAGCAGCTTTTATCGGCAAGAGACCCAGTACTTC	CASSFYRQETQYF
TRBD2	NA	TRBV3-1/TRBV3-2	TRBJ2-3	TGTGCCAGCAGCCGCCAAGCTAGCGGGAGAACAGATACGCAGTATTTT	CASSRQASGRTDTQYF
NA	NA	TRBV7-2	TRBJ1-5	TGTGCCAGCAGCTTAGAACAGGGCGGCAATCAGCCCCAGCATTTT	CASSLEQGGNQPQHF
TRBD2	NA	TRBV9	TRBJ2-1	TGTGCCAGCAGCCCCGGGGGGGTTCTAGCGGGAGATGAGCAGTTCTTC	CASSPGGVLAGDEQFF
TRBD2	NA	TRBV4-2	TRBJ2-7	TGTGCCAGCAGCGTAGGTAGCGGGAGTATCAACGAGCAGTACTTC	CASSVGSGSINEQYF
TRBD1	NA	TRBV6-5	TRBJ1-1	TGTGCCAGCAGCCGACAGGGAGAGAACACTGAAGCTTTCTTT	CASSRQGENTEAFF
NA	NA	TRBV30	TRBJ2-2	TGTGCCTGGAGTGTTTTAGGGAGTACATTCACCGGGGAGCTGTTTTTT	CAWSVLGSTFTGELFF
NA	NA	TRBV4-1	TRBJ2-1	TGCGCCAGCAGCCAGATCCCGGGACTCACGAGCTCCTACAATGAGCAGTTCTTC	CASSQIPGLTSSYNEQFF
NA	NA	TRBV28	TRBJ2-7	TGTGCCAGCAGTTTTTTTGCGGGCTCCTACGAGCAGTACTTC	CASSFFAGSYEQYF
TRBD1	NA	TRBV28	TRBJ2-3	TGTGCCAGCAGTGGGGGACAGGGCACAGATACGCAGTATTTT	CASSGGQGTDTQYF
NA	NA	TRBV2	TRBJ1-3	TGTGCCAGCAGTGGTTTAACCATCACGGACACCATATATTTT	CASSGLTITDTIYF
NA	NA	TRBV10-3	TRBJ1-2	TGTGCCATCAGAACCGGGACAAGGCCGGTCTATGGCTACACCTTC	CAIRTGTRPVYGYTF
TRBD1	NA	TRBV5-1	TRBJ2-7	TGCGCCAGCAGTCGGGGACAGGGTCTTAGCGAGCAGTACTTC	CASSRGQGLSEQYF
TRBD1	few	TRBV27	TRBJ2-7	TGTGCCAGCATAGGGGACAGGGTAAACGAGCAGTACTTC	CASIGDRVNEQYF
NA	NA	TRBV5-4	TRBJ2-2	TGTGCCAGCAGCTTGGCCTTGAACACCGGGGAGCTGTTTTTT	CASSLALNTGELFF
NA	NA	TRBV9	TRBJ1-1	TGTGCCAGCAGCGTTGTATTAGAGAACACTGAAGCTTTCTTT	CASSVVLENTEAFF
TRBD2	NA	TRBV6-1	TRBJ2-1	TGTGCCAGCAGTGAACTAGCGGGAGCAGGCAATGAGCAGTTCTTC	CASSELAGAGNEQFF
TRBD1	NA	TRBV15	TRBJ2-7	TGTGCCACCAGCAGAGATTGGGACAGACGTACCCCCGAGCAGTACTTC	CATSRDWDRRTPEQYF
NA	NA	TRBV7-6	TRBJ2-3	TGTGCCAGCAGCCCTTTTACAGATACGCAGTATTTT	CASSPFTDTQYF
TRBD1	NA	TRBV7-9	TRBJ2-5	TGTGCCAGCAGCCCGGGACAGAGCATGGGAGAGACCCAGTACTTC	CASSPGQSMGETQYF
TRBD2	NA	TRBV7-3	TRBJ2-7	TGTGCCAGCAGCGCGACTAGCGGGAGGGCCTACGAGCAGTACTTC	CASSATSGRAYEQYF
TRBD1	once	TRBV5-1	TRBJ1-2	TGCGCCAGCAGCGCCGGACAGGGTTTTGGTGGCTACACCTTC	CASSAGQGFGGYTF
NA	few	TRBV30	TRBJ2-6	TGTGCCTGGAGTGTACTTTGGAGCAGGGGTAAAGCTGGGGCCAACGTCCTGACTTTC	CAWSVLWSRGKAGANVLTF
TRBD1	NA	TRBV24-1	TRBJ1-1	TGTGCGAACAGGGGGCTCCAAGTTGAAGCTTTCTTT	CANRGLQVEAFF
TRBD2	NA	TRBV5-1	TRBJ2-5	TGCGCCAGCAGTTTGAATAGCGGGAAGGAGACCCAGTACTTC	CASSLNSGKETQYF
TRBD1	few	TRBV28	TRBJ1-6	TGTGCCAGCAGCTTAGGCCGGGACAGGTTCAATTCACCCCTCCACTTT	CASSLGRDRFNSPLHF
TRBD1	NA	TRBV18	TRBJ1-2	TGTGCCAGCTCACCACCCGGGACAGCATATGGCTACACCTTC	CASSPPGTAYGYTF
TRBD1	once	TRBV14	TRBJ1-5	TGTGCCAGCAGCTTACAGGACAGGGAACGTCAGCCCCAGCATTTT	CASSLQDRERQPQHF